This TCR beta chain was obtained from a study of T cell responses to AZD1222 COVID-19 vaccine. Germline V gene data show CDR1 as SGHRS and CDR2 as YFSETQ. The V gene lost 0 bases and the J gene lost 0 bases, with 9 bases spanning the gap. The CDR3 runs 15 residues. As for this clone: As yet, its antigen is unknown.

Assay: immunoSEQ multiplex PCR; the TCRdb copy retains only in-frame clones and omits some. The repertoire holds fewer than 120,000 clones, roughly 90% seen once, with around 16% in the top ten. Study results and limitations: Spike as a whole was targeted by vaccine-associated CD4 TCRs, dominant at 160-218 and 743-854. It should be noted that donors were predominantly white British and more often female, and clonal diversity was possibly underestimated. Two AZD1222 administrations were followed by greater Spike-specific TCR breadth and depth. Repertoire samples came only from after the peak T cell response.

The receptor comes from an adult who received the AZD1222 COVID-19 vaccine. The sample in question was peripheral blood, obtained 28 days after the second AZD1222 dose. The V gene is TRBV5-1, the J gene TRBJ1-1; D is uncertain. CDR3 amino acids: CASSLASGLNTEAFF. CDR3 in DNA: TGCGCCAGCAGCTTGGCCAGTGGATTGAACACTGAAGCTTTCTTT.